The T cell receptor (beta chain) under discussion was sequenced for a study of blood T cell repertoires in COVID-19. Whole-study context: Sites in the United States, Italy and Spain provided acute and convalescent COVID-19 samples. PBMCs, B-cell-depleted T cells, or T cells provided the cDNA or gDNA that made up the material.

Methods used by the authors: Estimation of nucleated cell counts relied on the amplification of reference gene primers. The data were produced by immunoSEQ multiplex PCR, yet TCRdb's version contains in-frame clones alone and is incomplete. That table is the source of V, J and clone size, and D and trimming were worked out from the DNA. The sample carries more than 85,000 clones, roughly 85% recorded once. CDR3 length: 15 residues. Germline loops: CDR1 KGHSH, CDR2 LQKENI. Trimming at V came to 3 bases and at J to 6 bases, leaving 8 bases not matched to a gene. The origin of this receptor is a woman aged 80 or over with acute or convalescent COVID-19. The genes are TRBV18 and TRBJ2-7; the match to TRBD2 covers 10 bases. Sample: peripheral blood. The CDR3 sequence: CASSPPSQREGEQYF. The CDR3, as DNA: TGTGCCAGCTCACCGCCGAGTCAGCGGGAGGGCGAGCAGTACTTC.